One sample yielded the 29 T cell receptor beta chains listed below, sequenced in a study of tumor and adjacent non-tumor tissue in lung cancer. Three rounds of nested PCR, following a modified ARM-PCR protocol, produced the TCRbeta library. TCRdb re-called the multiplex PCR reads with MiXCR, one entry per CDR3 protein. In the table there are just over 200,000 distinct CDR3 sequences, around 71% of which are singletons. This sample's RNA came from whole unsorted tissue. Sample: lung tumor tissue. The source of these receptors is a man in his 60s with non-small cell lung cancer.

The chain is built from TRBV5-1 and TRBJ2-7, with D possibly TRBD2 on 8 matching bases. This CDR3 region has 14 residues. Trimming took off 6 bases at V and 1 base at J, with 14 bases between the two ends. Germline CDR1 reads SGHRS; CDR2 reads YFSETQ. The CDR3 is CASNREGQSYEQYF. As DNA, the CDR3 is TGCGCCAGCAACCGGGAGGGACAGTCCTACGAGCAGTACTTC. Filled out from reference TRBV5-1 and TRBJ2-7, the complete variable domain reads KAGVTQTPRYLIKTRGQQVTLSCSPISGHRSVSWYQQTPGQGLQFLFEYFSETQRNKGNFPGRFSGRQFSNSRSEMNVSTLELGDSALYLCASNREGQSYEQYFGPGTRLTVT.

This chain joins TRBV11-2 and TRBJ2-5, with TRBD2 identical over 7 bases. CDR3 length equals 15 residues. J lost 5 bases, V lost 3 bases, and 9 bases had no gene match. The germline V gene has CDR1 SGHAT and CDR2 FQNNGV. As DNA, the CDR3 is TGTGCCAGCAGCTTTACTAGCGAGAATCGGGAGACCCAGTACTTC. Translating gives CASSFTSENRETQYF.

The V and J genes are TRBV2 and TRBJ2-2; no clear D gene. CDR1 and CDR2 (germline): SNHLY, FYNNEI. V lost 6 bases and J lost 0, with 5 bases in between. There are 13 residues in the CDR3. CDR3: CASSASNTGELFF. The CDR3, as DNA: TGTGCCAGCAGCGCCTCGAACACCGGGGAGCTGTTTTTT.

As concerns this clonotype: This may stem from a read error, because a much larger clone lies one nucleotide away. The chain combines TRBV29-1 with TRBJ1-2; D is ambiguous. CDR3 length: 10 residues. Germline V gene sequence: CDR1 SQVTM, CDR2 ANQGSEA. V was pared by 6 bases and J by 5 bases, with 7 bases between. CDR3 amino acids: CSVRKYGYTF. As DNA, the CDR3 is TGCAGCGTCCGCAAGTATGGCTACACCTTC.

With regard to this clonotype: Just one base apart from a much larger clone, this may be a read error. This chain uses TRBV4-2 with TRBJ2-7; 10 bases fit TRBD2. The germline CDR1 and CDR2 sequences are LGHNA and YNFKEQ. The CDR3 sequence is 16 residues long. The CDR3 DNA reads TGTACCAGCAGCCAATCAGGTGGCCTAGCGGGGGATGAGCAGTACTTC. Encoded protein: CTSSQSGGLAGDEQYF.

On this clonotype: A single base separates this from a much larger clone, so it may be a read error. This chain joins TRBV20-1 and TRBJ1-2; D not resolved. Looked up from germline, CDR1 is DFQATT and CDR2 is SNEGSKA (reference sequence). This CDR3 has 12 residues. V was shortened by 4 bases and J by 5 bases, with 11 bases between the two germline ends. The DNA for the CDR3 is TGCAGTGCTACGGACGGGATTTATGGCTACACCTTC. Translation gives CSATDGIYGYTF.

This clonotype has at least ten counts. The chain joins TRBV11-3 to TRBJ2-3; 7 bases align to TRBD2. Trimming removed 3 bases from V and 1 base from J; junction bases left unmatched: 4. The CDR3 length is 15 residues. The germline V gene has CDR1 SGHNT and CDR2 YENEEA. This CDR3 reads CASSFVAGRTDTQYF. The CDR3 DNA reads TGTGCCAGCAGCTTCGTAGCGGGTCGCACAGATACGCAGTATTTT.

Note on this clonotype: One junction end disagrees with the germline gene, perhaps due to a read error. This chain joins TRBV10-2 and TRBJ2-7; maybe TRBD2 (6 bases). The length of the CDR3 is 15 residues. Germline lookup yields CDR1 WSHSY and CDR2 SAAADI. Here the CDR3 reads CASTSCVAVSYEQYF. The CDR3 bases are TGTGCCAGCACTTCATGCGTAGCGGTCTCCTACGAGCAGTACTTC.

On this clonotype itself: Just one base apart from a much larger clone, this may be a read error. This chain links TRBV29-1 with TRBJ2-2; 7 bases match TRBD1. This CDR3 contains 14 residues. Germline-derived CDR1 and CDR2 are SQVTM and ANQGSEA. Losses at the gene ends were 8 bases for V and 4 bases for J; bases not matched to a gene: 10. Here the CDR3 reads CSIGDRVGTGELFF. CDR3 DNA: TGCAGCATTGGAGACAGGGTGGGCACCGGGGAGCTGTTTTTT.

The gene calls are TRBV5-5 and TRBJ1-2; D gene ambiguous. V lost 4 bases, J lost 2 bases, and 21 bases lay in between. CDR3 size: 17 residues. Looked up from germline, CDR1 is SGHKS and CDR2 is YYEKEE (reference sequence). The DNA of the CDR3 is TGTGCCAGCAGCATCTTGGATACGTTAATCTTGAACTATGGCTACACCTTC. Encoded protein: CASSILDTLILNYGYTF.

In the case of this clonotype: This may be a read error, as it is one base from a much larger clone. The V call is TRBV28, the J call TRBJ2-3, with 7 bases identical to TRBD2. V lost 5 bases to trimming and J lost 1 base; unmatched junction nucleotides: 6. The CDR3 runs to 15 residues. Germline V gene sequence: CDR1 MDHEN, CDR2 SYDVKM. CDR3 sequence: CASSESGNGTDTQYF. The CDR3 coding sequence is TGTGCCAGCAGTGAGAGCGGGAACGGCACAGATACGCAGTATTTT. Based on the CDR3 plus reference TRBV28 and TRBJ2-3, the full variable domain is DVKVTQSSRYLVKRTGEKVFLECVQDMDHENMFWYRQDPGLGLRLIYFSYDVKMKEKGDIPEGYSVSREKKERFSLILESASTNQTSMYLCASSESGNGTDTQYFGPGTRLTVL.

A note on this clonotype: Given the absence of the conserved phenylalanine or tryptophan at the CDR3 end, a read error is likely. The chain combines TRBV11-3 with TRBJ2-4, with D possibly TRBD1 on 5 matching bases. The CDR3 has 12 amino acids. Germline lookup yields CDR1 SGHNT and CDR2 YENEEA. The CDR3 nucleotides read TGTGTCAGCAGCCTCACAGGTTTCATTCAGTACATC. Translated, it gives CVSSLTGFIQYI.

The sample holds many counts of this clonotype. J is TRBJ1-1 and V is TRBV20-1; D remains unclear. The V gene lost 2 bases and the J gene lost 1 base, with 11 bases spanning the gap. The germline CDR1 and CDR2 sequences are DFQATT and SNEGSKA (reference sequence). This CDR3 has 14 residues. The CDR3, as DNA: TGCAGTGCTAGAAAAGCGGGATCGAACACTGAAGCTTTCTTT. Amino acids: CSARKAGSNTEAFF.

As to this clonotype: One end of the junction varies from germline; a read error may be responsible. This chain joins TRBV20-1 and TRBJ2-1; 8 bases agree with TRBD2. Germline CDR1 reads DFQATT; CDR2 reads SNEGSKA (reference sequence). This CDR3 spans 15 amino acids. CDR3 region: CIARETSGVANEQFF. CDR3 coding DNA: TGTATTGCTAGAGAAACTAGCGGTGTAGCCAATGAGCAGTTCTTC.

As concerns this clonotype: This may arise from a read error, as a much more abundant clone is one base away. The chain couples TRBV4-3 to TRBJ2-7; the match to TRBD2 covers 8 bases. J gave up 5 bases and V 4 bases, and 7 bases lay outside the gene matches. The germline V gene encodes CDR1 LGHNA and CDR2 YSLEER. CDR3 length: 14 amino acids. For the CDR3, the DNA is TGCGCCAGCAGCCTCCAGCGGGAGACGAACGAGCAGTACTTC. It codes for CASSLQRETNEQYF.

The rearrangement links TRBV4-1 to TRBJ2-1; maybe TRBD2 (6 bases). Per the germline V gene, CDR1 is MGHRA and CDR2 is YSYEKL. Trimming took 0 bases from V and 7 from J, leaving 16 bases between them. The length of the CDR3 is 16 residues. CDR3 coding DNA: TGCGCCAGCAGCCAAGAGTGGCGGGAAGTGGCAAATGAGCAGTTCTTC. Its translation is CASSQEWREVANEQFF.

A note on this clonotype: Here the CDR3 omits its conserved ending phenylalanine or tryptophan, so a read error is the likely source. The CDR3 region has the DNA TGCGCCAGCTCATCCTTCGGAGGCCCTAGTGGAGATACGCAGTATTCT. Its protein is CASSSFGGPSGDTQYS. The V gene is TRBV4-3, the J gene TRBJ2-3, with D possibly matching TRBD2 (5 bases). V lost 8 bases, J lost 5 bases, and 23 bases lay in between. This CDR3 comprises 16 residues. Germline CDR1 reads LGHNA; CDR2 reads YSLEER.

Note on this clonotype: Germline is not matched at one junction end, which may reflect a read error. J is TRBJ2-5 and V is TRBV29-1, with TRBD1 identical over 9 bases. CDR1 and CDR2 (germline): SQVTM, ANQGSEA. There are 12 residues in the CDR3. CDR3 loop: CSVGTGEKTQYF. CDR3 nucleotides: TGCAGCGTTGGGACAGGGGAAAAGACCCAATACTTC.

A note on this clonotype: One junction end disagrees with the germline gene, perhaps due to a read error. The chain is built from TRBV4-2 and TRBJ2-5, with D perhaps TRBD1 or TRBD2 (5 bases each). Germline CDR1 and CDR2: LGHNA and YNFKEQ. CDR3 length equals 12 residues. The chain's CDR3 is CASKGSRETQYF. DNA for the CDR3: TGTGCCAGCAAGGGGAGTAGGGAGACCCAATACTTC.

Comment on this clonotype: Given a much more abundant clone one base away, this may be a read error. This rearrangement joins TRBV7-8 to TRBJ2-7; TRBD2 aligns across 11 bases. CDR1 and CDR2 (germline): SGHVS, FQNEAQ. The CDR3 totals 15 residues. The V and J ends lost 6 bases and 5 bases, in that order; junction bases with no gene match: 9. CDR3 nucleotides: TGTGCCAGCAGGCCCCGACTAGCGGGATGGAACGAGCAGTACTTC. Protein product: CASRPRLAGWNEQYF.

To note about this clonotype: A clone one base away is much larger, so this may be a read error. The chain employs TRBV20-1 and TRBJ2-7, with TRBD2 matching over 11 bases. CDR1 is DFQATT and CDR2 is SNEGSKA in the germline V gene (reference sequence). This CDR3 has 15 amino acids. The CDR3 protein is CSAPRPLAGAYEQHF. The CDR3 DNA reads TGCAGTGCCCCCAGACCACTAGCGGGGGCCTACGAGCAGCACTTC.

In this sample, this clonotype turned up many times. This sequence joins TRBV4-3 and TRBJ1-5; TRBD1 might be the D (5 bases). The CDR3 contains 14 residues. The V end was cut by 0 bases, the J end by 4 bases, with 7 bases between. Germline CDR1 and CDR2: LGHNA and YSLEER. This CDR3 reads CASSQDPGNQPQHF. In DNA form, the CDR3 reads TGCGCCAGCAGCCAAGATCCAGGGAATCAGCCCCAGCATTTT.

This chain joins TRBV11-1 and TRBJ2-1; 7 nucleotides line up with TRBD2. The CDR3 is 15 residues long. Germline V lookup: CDR1 SGHAT, CDR2 FQDESV (reference sequence). V was clipped by 5 bases and J by 6 bases; unmatched bases: 10. The CDR3 nucleotides are TGTGCCAGCAGCCCTGGACTAGGGGTTTTCAATGAGCAGTTCTTC. It codes for CASSPGLGVFNEQFF.

This clonotype was observed a few times. V usage is TRBV21-1 and J usage is TRBJ2-1; the table's TRBD2 call for D was not verified on the DNA. TRBV21-1 is flagged as a pseudogene. This CDR3 spans 15 amino acids. CDR3: CASSRGLASHNEQFF. Here the CDR3 DNA reads TGTGCCAGCAGCAGGGGACTAGCAAGCCACAATGAGCAGTTCTTC.

J is TRBJ1-2 and V is TRBV6-6; D possibly corresponds to TRBD1 (6 bases). The CDR3 is 14 amino acids. The V end lost 5 bases, the J end lost 4 bases, and 14 bases lay between the germline ends. Germline V gene data show CDR1 as MNHNY and CDR2 as SVGAGI (reference sequence). The CDR3 region is CASSLGTGSYGYTF. CDR3 in DNA: TGTGCCAGCAGTCTTGGCACAGGGAGCTATGGCTACACCTTC.

Notes on this clonotype: Relative to the germline gene, one junction end is altered; a read error may explain this. The chain carries TRBV20-1 and TRBJ2-7; perhaps TRBD2 as D (5 bases). The CDR3 covers 15 residues. Germline V gene data show CDR1 as DFQATT and CDR2 as SNEGSKA (reference sequence). CDR3 residues: CSARGFDCPSLEQYF. The CDR3 region has the DNA TGTAGTGCTAGAGGGTTTGACTGTCCCTCTCTCGAGCAGTACTTC.

The J gene is TRBJ2-3, the V gene TRBV18, with a possible D match to TRBD1 (6 bases). V was shortened by 6 bases and J by 2 bases, with 15 bases between the two germline ends. Germline CDR1 reads KGHSH; CDR2 reads LQKENI. The CDR3 consists of 15 residues. The CDR3 is CASSTGQINTDTQYF. DNA for the CDR3: TGTGCCAGCTCCACAGGGCAGATAAACACAGATACGCAGTATTTT.

Details on this clonotype: A much more abundant neighbour one base away suggests this may be a read error. The genes are TRBV11-2 and TRBJ2-1, with no clear D. Germline assignment: CDR1 SGHAT and CDR2 FQNNGV. The CDR3 has 12 residues. This CDR3 is CGSRTAVNEQFF. CDR3 nucleotides: TGTGGCAGCAGGACCGCGGTGAATGAGCAGTTCTTC.

This clonotype rates as medium-sized (0.01 to 0.1%). This sequence joins TRBV20-1 and TRBJ1-3; D is undetermined. The ends were cut back, 0 bases at V and 0 bases at J, with 12 bases in the middle. The germline gives CDR1 DFQATT, CDR2 SNEGSKA (reference sequence). The CDR3 totals 16 residues. As DNA, the CDR3 is TGCAGTGCTAGAGATCAGAGGAGTGCCTCTGGAAACACCATATATTTT. It encodes CSARDQRSASGNTIYF.